The 5 T cell receptor beta chains below come from one sample, sequenced in a study of PD-1 blockade in classical Hodgkin lymphoma. Sample time point: newly diagnosed, previously untreated cHL patient sample. The CD4+ T cells used were purified from thawed PBMCs through magnetic negative selection. This table comes from immunoSEQ multiplex PCR, and its TCRdb copy is limited to in-frame clones, with some not included. Of fewer than 40,000 clones in the sample, around nine tenths were seen once. Sequencing used CD4+ T cells from blood. All receptors come from a human donor with classical Hodgkin lymphoma.

This chain links TRBV7-2 with TRBJ1-2; 7 bases are a match to TRBD1. Losses at the gene ends were 4 bases for V and 8 bases for J; bases not matched to a gene: 16. Germline V gives CDR1 SGHTA, CDR2 FQGNSA. The CDR3 contains 16 residues. The CDR3 protein is CASSSPGARGTEGYTF. CDR3 in DNA: TGTGCCAGCAGCTCCCCCGGGGCACGCGGGACAGAAGGCTACACCTTC.

This clone was counted once. The V and J genes are TRBV19 and TRBJ1-3; unclear D gene. Germline lookup yields CDR1 LNHDA and CDR2 SQIVND (reference sequence). The CDR3 runs to 15 residues. Trimming cost V 6 bases and J 0 bases, with 12 bases left between them. CDR3 DNA: TGTGCCAGTAGGCAGGCTGATTACTCTGGAAACACCATATATTTT. Its protein product is CASRQADYSGNTIYF.

The chain combines TRBV5-4 with TRBJ2-6; no definite D call. Germline V gene data show CDR1 as SGHNT and CDR2 as YYREEE (reference sequence). V lost 0 bases and J lost 3, with 1 base in between. The CDR3 spans 13 residues. The CDR3 DNA reads TGTGCCAGCAGCTTGGATGGGGCCAACGTCCTGACTTTC. This encodes CASSLDGANVLTF.

The chain is built from TRBV5-1 and TRBJ2-3; TRBD2 matches at 7 bases. J gave up 2 bases and V 0 bases, and 6 bases lay outside the gene matches. CDR1 is SGHRS, CDR2 YFSETQ, per germline. The length of the CDR3 is 16 residues. The CDR3 here is CASSLGLAAITDTQYF. The CDR3 nucleotides are TGCGCCAGCAGCTTGGGGCTAGCGGCCATCACAGATACGCAGTATTTT. The variable domain in full, with the rest retrieved from reference TRBV5-1 and TRBJ2-3, is KAGVTQTPRYLIKTRGQQVTLSCSPISGHRSVSWYQQTPGQGLQFLFEYFSETQRNKGNFPGRFSGRQFSNSRSEMNVSTLELGDSALYLCASSLGLAAITDTQYFGPGTRLTVL.

The CDR3 sequence is CARSPRTGEDQDGYTF. The CDR3 nucleotides read TGTGCCAGAAGCCCCCGGACAGGGGAGGATCAGGATGGCTACACCTTC. The J gene is TRBJ1-2, the V gene TRBV5-3; 9 bases are a match to TRBD1. TRBV5-3 falls under the ORF class, with uncertain function. This CDR3 contains 16 residues. The ends lost 4 bases at V and 6 bases at J; junction bases unmatched: 13.